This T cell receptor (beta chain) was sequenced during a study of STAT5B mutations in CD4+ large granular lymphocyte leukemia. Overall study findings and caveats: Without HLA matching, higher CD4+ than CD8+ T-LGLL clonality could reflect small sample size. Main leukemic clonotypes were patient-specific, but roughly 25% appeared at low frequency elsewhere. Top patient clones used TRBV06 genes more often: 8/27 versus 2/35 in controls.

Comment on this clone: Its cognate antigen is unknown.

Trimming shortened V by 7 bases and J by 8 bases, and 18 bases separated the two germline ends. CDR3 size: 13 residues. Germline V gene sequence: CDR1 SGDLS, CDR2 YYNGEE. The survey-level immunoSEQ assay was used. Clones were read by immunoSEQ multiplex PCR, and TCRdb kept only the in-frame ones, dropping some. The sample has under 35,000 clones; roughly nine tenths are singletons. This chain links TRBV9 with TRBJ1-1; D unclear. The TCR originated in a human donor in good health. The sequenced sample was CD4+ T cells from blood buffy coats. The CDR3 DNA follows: TGTGCCAGCGGCCAGAATTTGGGGAGCGAAGCTTTCTTT. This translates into CASGQNLGSEAFF.